These 24 T cell receptor beta chains came from one sample sequenced in a study of type 1 regulatory T cells. TCRdb independently ran MiXCR on the reads; one entry per CDR3 protein. The data show about 68,000 distinct CDR3 sequences, with about 62% seen just once and 7.6% held by the top ten. Their cognate antigens are unknown. The specimen sequenced was cultured T cells, either the whole culture or a sorted T cell fraction (not recorded which). Subset given: Tr1-enriched cell product generated in vitro against host alloantigens. These receptors were collected from a human donor in good health.

The V and J genes are TRBV6-2 or TRBV6-3 and TRBJ2-1, with D possibly matching TRBD2 (6 bases). This CDR3 region has 16 residues. CDR1 MNHEY and CDR2 SVGEGT come from the germline V gene. V was shortened by 4 bases and J by 3 bases, with 16 bases between the two germline ends. The CDR3 loop is CASSLARDWGYNEQFF. CDR3 bases: TGTGCCAGCAGTTTAGCCCGGGACTGGGGCTACAATGAGCAGTTCTTC.

The rearrangement uses TRBV7-2 and TRBJ2-1, with TRBD2 as a possible D gene (5 bases). The germline V gene has CDR1 SGHTA and CDR2 FQGNSA. The CDR3 loop spans 14 amino acids. With 1 base removed from V and 8 bases from J, the gap between germline ends came to 12 bases. Here the CDR3 DNA reads TGTGCCAGCAGCTTAGTTACTGGTAGCGATGAGCAGTTCTTC. Its translation: CASSLVTGSDEQFF.

The chain is built from TRBV29-1 and TRBJ2-5, with TRBD1 as a possible D gene (6 bases). Trimming stripped 5 bases from V and 5 bases from J, with 15 bases between. The CDR3 is 13 amino acids. The germline V gene has CDR1 SQVTM and CDR2 ANQGSEA. The CDR3 DNA sequence: TGCAGCGTTACGCGCCGGGACATTGAGACCCAGTACTTC. Its protein product is CSVTRRDIETQYF.

This clonotype was recorded a few times. J is TRBJ2-5 and V is TRBV10-3; TRBD1 matches at 8 bases. The CDR3 is made up of 14 amino acids. The ends lost 7 bases at V and 5 bases at J; junction bases unmatched: 9. Germline CDR1 ENHRY, CDR2 SYGVKD. CDR3 sequence (DNA): TGTGCCATCAAGGCAGGGGGCTTAGAGGAGACCCAGTACTTC. Amino acid sequence: CAIKAGGLEETQYF.

The rearrangement joins TRBV27 to TRBJ1-6; TRBD1 aligns across 8 bases. Germline CDR1 reads MNHEY; CDR2 reads SMNVEV (reference sequence). V trimming: 10 bases; J trimming: 5 bases; junction bases outside the gene matches: 4. The CDR3 covers 13 residues. The CDR3 nucleotides are TGTGCCACCAAACAGGGGGATAATTCACCCCTCCACTTT. This translates into CATKQGDNSPLHF.

V usage is TRBV28 and J usage is TRBJ2-2; a weak D match, TRBD1 (5 bases). This CDR3 is 15 amino acids long. V lost 7 bases, J lost 2 bases, and 14 bases lay in between. Germline V gene data show CDR1 as MDHEN and CDR2 as SYDVKM. The CDR3 spells CASKSPGLNTGELFF. The CDR3, as DNA: TGTGCCAGCAAAAGTCCAGGGTTAAACACCGGGGAGCTGTTTTTT. Variable domain in full (rest from reference TRBV28 and TRBJ2-2): DVKVTQSSRYLVKRTGEKVFLECVQDMDHENMFWYRQDPGLGLRLIYFSYDVKMKEKGDIPEGYSVSREKKERFSLILESASTNQTSMYLCASKSPGLNTGELFFGEGSRLTVL.

V is TRBV24-1 and J is TRBJ2-3; D possibly corresponds to TRBD2 (7 bases). The CDR3 consists of 17 residues. V dropped 3 bases and J dropped 0 bases, with 15 bases sitting between them. Germline CDR1 is KGHDR and CDR2 is SFDVKD. The DNA for the CDR3 is TGTGCCACCAGTGATCCCTCGGGGGGCAGGAGCACAGATACGCAGTATTTT. Amino acid sequence: CATSDPSGGRSTDTQYF.

This clonotype is a singleton in its sample. The V and J genes are TRBV4-2 and TRBJ2-5; 16 positions agree with TRBD2. J was trimmed by 7 bases and V by 8 bases; bases with no gene match: 7. The germline gives CDR1 LGHNA, CDR2 YNFKEQ. The CDR3 loop spans 15 amino acids. The CDR3 protein is CASGTSGRVHVTQYF. In DNA, the CDR3 is TGTGCCAGCGGGACTAGCGGGAGGGTTCACGTGACCCAGTACTTC.

This clonotype was picked up one time. The V call is TRBV10-3, the J call TRBJ2-7; 8 bases agree with TRBD1. The junction had 0 bases not matched to a gene; V was cut back by 6 bases and J by 2 bases. This CDR3 has 12 amino acids. Germline V gives CDR1 ENHRY, CDR2 SYGVKD. The CDR3 nucleotides are TGTGCCATCAGGGGACAGGCCTACGAGCAGTACTTC. Encoded protein: CAIRGQAYEQYF.

The V gene is TRBV14, the J gene TRBJ2-3; TRBD1 matches 9 bases. The J segment lost 5 bases and the V segment lost 4 bases, leaving 10 bases of the junction unmatched. Per germline, CDR1 SGHDN and CDR2 FVKESK. This CDR3 is 16 amino acids long. CDR3 protein: CASSRVGQGRVDTQYF. DNA for the CDR3: TGTGCCAGCAGCCGAGTCGGACAGGGGCGGGTAGATACGCAGTATTTT.

The chain carries TRBV7-8 and TRBJ1-2, with D possibly being TRBD1 (5 bases). From germline, CDR1 is SGHVS and CDR2 FQNEAQ. The CDR3 totals 14 residues. V gave up 4 bases and J gave up 4 bases, with 13 bases separating them. CDR3 residues: CASSSQTDTYGYTF. The CDR3 DNA reads TGTGCCAGCAGCTCCCAGACAGACACCTATGGCTACACCTTC. Variable domain in full (rest from reference TRBV7-8 and TRBJ1-2): GAGVSQSPRYKVAKRGQDVALRCDPISGHVSLFWYQQALGQGPEFLTYFQNEAQLDKSGLPSDRFFAERPEGSVSTLKIQRTQQEDSAVYLCASSSQTDTYGYTFGSGTRLTVV.

This chain connects TRBV29-1 to TRBJ2-3; D unclear. Germline lookup yields CDR1 SQVTM and CDR2 ANQGSEA. This CDR3 is 13 amino acids long. The CDR3 DNA reads TGCACCGAAGAGGTCTCGAGCTTGTATACGCAGTATTTT. This sequence encodes CTEEVSSLYTQYF.

This rearrangement joins TRBV15 to TRBJ1-1; TRBD1 might be the D (5 bases). V was clipped by 9 bases and J by 1 base, with 12 bases between them. The germline V gene encodes CDR1 LNHNV and CDR2 YYDKDF (reference sequence). The CDR3 spans 13 residues. CDR3 nucleotides: TGTGCCACTACCGGACAACAGAACACTGAAGCTTTCTTT. As protein: CATTGQQNTEAFF.

The chain is built from TRBV20-1 and TRBJ2-3, with D possibly matching TRBD2 (5 bases). This CDR3 contains 14 residues. Trimming shortened V by 1 base and J by 5 bases, and 13 bases separated the two germline ends. Germline V lookup: CDR1 DFQATT, CDR2 SNEGSKA (reference sequence). CDR3 sequence (DNA): TGCAGTGCTAGAGCTGCGGGCCCTGAAGATACGCAGTATTTT. It codes for CSARAAGPEDTQYF.

In its sample, this clonotype was seen a few times. V usage is TRBV20-1 and J usage is TRBJ1-2; TRBD1 matches at 7 bases. V lost 3 bases and J lost 7; bases outside the gene matches: 8. Germline CDR1 DFQATT, CDR2 SNEGSKA (reference sequence). The CDR3 sequence is 13 residues long. Written as DNA, the CDR3 is TGCAGTGCTAGCAAGGGGGCGGCGGGTGGCTACACCTTC. Its translation: CSASKGAAGGYTF.

This chain connects TRBV20-1 to TRBJ1-1, with 9 bases aligning to TRBD1. J lost 2 bases, V lost 2 bases, and 12 bases had no gene match. CDR3 length: 17 amino acids. The germline V gene encodes CDR1 DFQATT and CDR2 SNEGSKA (reference sequence). Here the CDR3 DNA reads TGCAGTGCTAGACTGAACCGGGACAGGGACCCTAACACTGAAGCTTTCTTT. This sequence encodes CSARLNRDRDPNTEAFF.

V and J are TRBV29-1 and TRBJ1-2; possible D gene TRBD1, 6 bases. This CDR3 spans 13 amino acids. V gave up 6 bases and J gave up 2 bases, with 13 bases separating them. CDR1 SQVTM and CDR2 ANQGSEA come from the germline V gene. The CDR3 protein is CSVLPGANYGYTF. The DNA of the CDR3 is TGCAGCGTACTACCAGGGGCCAACTATGGCTACACCTTC.

This clonotype appeared a single time. J is TRBJ1-5 and V is TRBV6-2 or TRBV6-3, with D perhaps matching TRBD1 (6 bases). V dropped 3 bases and J dropped 9 bases, with 21 bases sitting between them. Germline lookup yields CDR1 MNHEY and CDR2 SVGEGT. This CDR3 has 16 amino acids. CDR3 residues: CASSYISGAVERPQHF. The CDR3 DNA sequence: TGTGCCAGCAGTTATATCTCAGGGGCCGTCGAACGGCCCCAGCATTTT.

The V gene is TRBV20-1, the J gene TRBJ2-7; 13 bases align to TRBD2. Germline V gene data show CDR1 as DFQATT and CDR2 as SNEGSKA (reference sequence). This CDR3 comprises 14 residues. Losses at the gene ends were 1 base for V and 4 bases for J; bases not matched to a gene: 1. The DNA of the CDR3 is TGCAGTGCTAGAGTGACTAGCGGGAGGTACGAGCAGTACTTC. This encodes CSARVTSGRYEQYF.

The V and J genes are TRBV25-1 and TRBJ1-1; TRBD1 agrees at 8 bases. The CDR3 covers 14 residues. V was clipped by 2 bases and J by 5 bases; unmatched bases: 4. Germline lookup yields CDR1 MGHDK and CDR2 SYGVNS. The CDR3 bases are TGTGCCAGCAGTGAACGAGGGACAGGAACTGAAGCTTTCTTT. Its translation is CASSERGTGTEAFF.

The chain recombines TRBV10-3 with TRBJ2-2, with D perhaps TRBD1 (6 bases). Germline CDR1 ENHRY, CDR2 SYGVKD. V lost 6 bases and J lost 5, with 19 bases in between. The CDR3 extends over 16 amino acids. The CDR3 coding sequence is TGTGCCATCAGCGATCCCACCCAGGGGCGGACCGGGGAGCTGTTTTTT. It is translated as CAISDPTQGRTGELFF.

This clonotype turned up a few times. This chain connects TRBV11-3 to TRBJ1-6; tentatively, D is TRBD1 (6 bases). Per germline, CDR1 SGHNT and CDR2 YENEEA. The CDR3 consists of 15 residues. Deletions cut 1 base from V and 9 bases from J, with 13 bases between. As DNA, the CDR3 is TGTGCCAGCAGCTTAGGACCAGGGGCCTCTTCACCCCTCCACTTT. The encoded protein is CASSLGPGASSPLHF.

This chain joins TRBV6-2 or TRBV6-3 and TRBJ2-1, with TRBD2 matching over 9 bases. This CDR3 contains 15 residues. V shed 5 bases and J 3 bases; nucleotides not matched to a gene: 5. Germline CDR1 MNHEY, CDR2 SVGEGT. The CDR3 protein is CASSVGLASYNEQFF. CDR3 coding DNA: TGTGCCAGCAGTGTTGGACTAGCGAGCTACAATGAGCAGTTCTTC.

The genes are TRBV5-1 and TRBJ2-3, with no clear D. Germline CDR1 and CDR2: SGHRS and YFSETQ. The CDR3 contains 14 residues. Trimming left V 0 bases short and J 1 base short, with 6 bases between. CDR3 coding DNA: TGCGCCAGCAGCTTGGTTGTACGCACAGATACGCAGTATTTT. Translating it yields CASSLVVRTDTQYF.